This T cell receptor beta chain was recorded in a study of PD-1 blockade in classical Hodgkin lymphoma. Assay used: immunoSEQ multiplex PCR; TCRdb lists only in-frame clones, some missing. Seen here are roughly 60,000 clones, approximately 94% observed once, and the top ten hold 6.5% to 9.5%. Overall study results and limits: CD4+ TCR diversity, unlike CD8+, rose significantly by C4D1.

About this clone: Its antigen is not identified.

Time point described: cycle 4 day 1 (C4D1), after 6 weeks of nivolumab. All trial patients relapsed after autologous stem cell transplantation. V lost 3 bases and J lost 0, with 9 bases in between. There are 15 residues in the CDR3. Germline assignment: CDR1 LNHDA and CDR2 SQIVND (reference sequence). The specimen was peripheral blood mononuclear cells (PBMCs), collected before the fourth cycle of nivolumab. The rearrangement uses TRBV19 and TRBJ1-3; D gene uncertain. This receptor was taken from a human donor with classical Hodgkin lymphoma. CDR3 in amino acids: CASSMDRFSGNTIYF. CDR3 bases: TGTGCCAGTAGTATGGACCGGTTCTCTGGAAACACCATATATTTT.